This paragraph covers one T cell receptor beta chain sequence. These data come from a study of blood T cell repertoires in COVID-19. Germline V gene sequence: CDR1 SGHTA, CDR2 FQGTGA. V dropped 1 base and J dropped 4 bases, with 11 bases sitting between them. CDR3 length equals 14 residues. In assigning cohorts, the study relied on participant-reported clinical history. Sequencing used immunoSEQ multiplex PCR; TCRdb keeps in-frame clones, though not all of them. This sample yields about 300,000 clones, of which 87% are seen a single time; approximately 5.4% belongs to the top ten. The source is a young woman who had recovered from COVID-19. The chain carries TRBV7-3 and TRBJ2-7; possibly TRBD1 for D (6 bases). Sequenced: PBMCs or T cells enriched from blood (not recorded which). The CDR3 DNA sequence: TGTGCCAGCAGCTTAAATCAGGGGCCTTACGAGCAGTACTTC. Amino acid sequence: CASSLNQGPYEQYF. The full variable domain, in which reference TRBV7-3 and TRBJ2-7 provide the parts outside the CDR3, is GAGVSQTPSNKVTEKGKYVELRCDPISGHTALYWYRQSLGQGPEFLIYFQGTGAADDSGLPNDRFFAVRPEGSVSTLKIQRTERGDSAVYLCASSLNQGPYEQYFGPGTRLTVT.